The clone carrying this T cell receptor (beta chain) has a handful of counts. Methods used by the authors: Reference gene primer amplification yielded estimated nucleated cell counts. Method: immunoSEQ multiplex PCR; TCRdb's copy keeps in-frame clones and lacks some. V and J calls and clone size are those listed in that table; D and trimming were worked out from the DNA. The sample consists of hundreds of thousands of clones, around 89% of them appearing once. The sample comes from a study of blood T cell repertoires in COVID-19. CDR1 is KGHDR and CDR2 is SFDVKD in the germline V gene. V trimming: 4 bases; J trimming: 1 base; junction bases outside the gene matches: 7. The CDR3 consists of 16 residues.

Source material: peripheral blood. The rearrangement links TRBV24-1 to TRBJ2-5, with 8 bases aligning to TRBD1. This receptor was taken from a woman aged 25 to 39 with acute or convalescent COVID-19. CDR3: CATSDPGQGPQETQYF. CDR3 sequence (DNA): TGTGCCACCAGTGACCCCGGACAGGGACCCCAAGAGACCCAGTACTTC.